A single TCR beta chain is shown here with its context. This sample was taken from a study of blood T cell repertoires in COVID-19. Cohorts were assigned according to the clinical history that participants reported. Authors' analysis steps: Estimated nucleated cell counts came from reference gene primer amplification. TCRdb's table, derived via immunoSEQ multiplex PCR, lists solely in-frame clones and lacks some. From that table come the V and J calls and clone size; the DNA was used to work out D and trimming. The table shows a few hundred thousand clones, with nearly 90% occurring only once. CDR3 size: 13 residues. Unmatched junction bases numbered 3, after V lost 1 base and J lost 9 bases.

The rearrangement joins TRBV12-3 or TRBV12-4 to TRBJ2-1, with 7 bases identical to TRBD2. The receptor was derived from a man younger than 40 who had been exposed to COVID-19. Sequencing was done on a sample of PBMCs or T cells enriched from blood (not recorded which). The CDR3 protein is CASSLGASGEQFF. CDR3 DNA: TGTGCCAGCAGTTTAGGGGCTAGCGGTGAGCAGTTCTTC.